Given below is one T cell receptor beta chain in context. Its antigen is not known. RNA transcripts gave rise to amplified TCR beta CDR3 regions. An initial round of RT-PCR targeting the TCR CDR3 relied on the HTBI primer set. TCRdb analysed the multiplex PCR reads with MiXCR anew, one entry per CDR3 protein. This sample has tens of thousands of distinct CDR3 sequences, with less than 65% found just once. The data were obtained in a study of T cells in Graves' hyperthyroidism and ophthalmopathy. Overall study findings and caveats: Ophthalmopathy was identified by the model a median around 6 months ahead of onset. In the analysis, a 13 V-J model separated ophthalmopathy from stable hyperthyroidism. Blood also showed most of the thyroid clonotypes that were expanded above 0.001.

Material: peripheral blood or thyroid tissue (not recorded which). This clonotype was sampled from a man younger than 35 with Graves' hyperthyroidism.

CDR3 region: CAISEGWDRDTEAFF. The CDR3 bases are TGTGCCATCAGTGAGGGATGGGATAGGGACACTGAAGCTTTCTTT. The V call is TRBV10-3, the J call TRBJ1-1; no definite D call. This CDR3 comprises 15 residues. V lost 2 bases and J lost 3, with 13 bases in between. Germline CDR1 reads ENHRY; CDR2 reads SYGVKD.